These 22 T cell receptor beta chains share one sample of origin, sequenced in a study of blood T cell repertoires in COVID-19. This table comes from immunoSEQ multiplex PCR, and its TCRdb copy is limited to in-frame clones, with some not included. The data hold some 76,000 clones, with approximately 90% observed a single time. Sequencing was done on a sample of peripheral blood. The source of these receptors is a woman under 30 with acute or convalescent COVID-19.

CDR3 nucleotide sequence: TGTGCCTGCTCTAGTTGGGGGAGGAGTGGAAACACCATATATTTT. This codes for CACSSWGRSGNTIYF. The chain is built from TRBV30 and TRBJ1-3, with TRBD1 as a possible D gene (5 bases). This CDR3 comprises 15 residues. V was trimmed by 6 bases and J by 3 bases, leaving 18 bases between them. The germline V gene encodes CDR1 GTSNPN and CDR2 SVGIG (reference sequence).

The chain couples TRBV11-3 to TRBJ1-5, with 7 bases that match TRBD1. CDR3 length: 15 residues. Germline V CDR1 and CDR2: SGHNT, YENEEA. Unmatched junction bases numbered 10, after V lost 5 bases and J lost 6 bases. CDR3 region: CASSTTRGASQPQHF. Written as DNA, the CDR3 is TGTGCCAGCAGCACGACCAGGGGGGCTAGTCAGCCCCAGCATTTT.

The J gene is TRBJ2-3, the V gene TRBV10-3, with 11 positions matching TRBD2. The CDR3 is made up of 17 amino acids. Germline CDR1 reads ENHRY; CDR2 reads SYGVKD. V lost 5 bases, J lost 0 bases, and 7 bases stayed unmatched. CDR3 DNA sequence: TGTGCCATCAGTTTGACTAGCGGGGCTCCTAGCACAGATACGCAGTATTTT. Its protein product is CAISLTSGAPSTDTQYF.

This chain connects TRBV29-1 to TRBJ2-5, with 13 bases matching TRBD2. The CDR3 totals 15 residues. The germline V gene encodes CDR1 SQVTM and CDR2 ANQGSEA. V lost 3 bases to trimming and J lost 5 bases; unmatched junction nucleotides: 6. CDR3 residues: CSVDTSGGAFETQYF. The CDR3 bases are TGCAGCGTTGACACTAGCGGGGGGGCCTTTGAGACCCAGTACTTC.

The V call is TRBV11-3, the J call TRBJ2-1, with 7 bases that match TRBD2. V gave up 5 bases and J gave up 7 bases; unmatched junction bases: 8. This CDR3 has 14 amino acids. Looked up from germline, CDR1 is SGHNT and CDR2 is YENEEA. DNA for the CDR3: TGTGCCAGCAGCCCTGGGGGGGGGAGGAATGAGCAGTTCTTC. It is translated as CASSPGGGRNEQFF.

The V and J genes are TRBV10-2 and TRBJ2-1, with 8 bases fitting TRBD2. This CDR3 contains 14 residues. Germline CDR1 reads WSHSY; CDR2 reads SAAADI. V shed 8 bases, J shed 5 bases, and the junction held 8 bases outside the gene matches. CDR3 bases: TGCGCCAGCGGGTCGGGACTAGATAACAATGAGCAGTTCTTC. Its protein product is CASGSGLDNNEQFF.

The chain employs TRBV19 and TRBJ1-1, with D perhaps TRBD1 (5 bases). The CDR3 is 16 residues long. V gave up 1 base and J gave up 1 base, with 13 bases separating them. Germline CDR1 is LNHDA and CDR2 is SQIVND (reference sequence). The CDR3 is CASSIGRGQANTEAFF. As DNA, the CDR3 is TGTGCCAGTAGTATAGGGAGAGGACAAGCGAACACTGAAGCTTTCTTT.

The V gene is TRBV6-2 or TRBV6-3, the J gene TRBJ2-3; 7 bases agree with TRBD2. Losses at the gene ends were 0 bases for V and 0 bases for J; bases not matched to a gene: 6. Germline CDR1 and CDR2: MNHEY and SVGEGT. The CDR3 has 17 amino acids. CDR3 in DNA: TGTGCCAGCAGTTACTCCGACGCTAGCGGTAGCACAGATACGCAGTATTTT. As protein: CASSYSDASGSTDTQYF.

CDR3 DNA sequence: TGTGCCAGCAGCTTAGATAGTACTAGCGGGAGAATGTTGGCTGGGGCCAACGTCCTGACTTTC. As protein: CASSLDSTSGRMLAGANVLTF. The genes are TRBV11-3 and TRBJ2-6, with TRBD2 matching 11 bases. Unmatched junction bases numbered 12, after V lost 0 bases and J lost 2 bases. This CDR3 has 21 amino acids. CDR1 and CDR2 (germline): SGHNT, YENEEA.

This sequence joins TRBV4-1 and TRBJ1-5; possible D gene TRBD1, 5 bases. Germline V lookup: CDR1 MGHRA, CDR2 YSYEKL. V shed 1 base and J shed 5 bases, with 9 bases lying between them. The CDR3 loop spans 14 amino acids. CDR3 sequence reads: CASSQGSGDQPQHF. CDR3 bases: TGCGCCAGCAGCCAAGGGTCGGGGGATCAGCCCCAGCATTTT.

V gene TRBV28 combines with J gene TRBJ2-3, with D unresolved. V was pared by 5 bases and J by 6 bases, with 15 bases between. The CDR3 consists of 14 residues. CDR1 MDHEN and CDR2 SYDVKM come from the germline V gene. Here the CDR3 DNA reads TGTGCCAGCAGTCTACCCGATACCCGGGATACGCAGTATTTT. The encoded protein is CASSLPDTRDTQYF.

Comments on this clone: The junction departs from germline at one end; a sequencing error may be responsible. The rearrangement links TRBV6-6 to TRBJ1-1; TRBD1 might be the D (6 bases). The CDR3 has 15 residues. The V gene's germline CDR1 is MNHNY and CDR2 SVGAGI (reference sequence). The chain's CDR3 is CACSYGPGVHTEAFF. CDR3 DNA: TGTGCCTGCAGTTACGGGCCAGGGGTACACACTGAAGCTTTCTTT.

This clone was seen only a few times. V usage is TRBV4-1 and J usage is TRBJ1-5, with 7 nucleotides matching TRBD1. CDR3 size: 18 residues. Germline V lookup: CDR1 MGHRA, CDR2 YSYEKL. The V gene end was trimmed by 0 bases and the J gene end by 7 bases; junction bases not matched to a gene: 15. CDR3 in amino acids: CASSQDPQGPLEWQPQHF. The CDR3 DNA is TGCGCCAGCAGCCAAGACCCACAGGGGCCCCTTGAATGGCAGCCCCAGCATTTT.

CDR3 loop: CASSLVPPGTEAFF. The CDR3 nucleotides are TGTGCCAGCAGCTTAGTGCCCCCGGGCACTGAAGCTTTCTTT. This sequence joins TRBV7-2 and TRBJ1-1, with no clear D. CDR3 size: 14 residues. V dropped 1 base and J dropped 4 bases, with 10 bases sitting between them. CDR1 is SGHTA and CDR2 is FQGNSA in the germline V gene.

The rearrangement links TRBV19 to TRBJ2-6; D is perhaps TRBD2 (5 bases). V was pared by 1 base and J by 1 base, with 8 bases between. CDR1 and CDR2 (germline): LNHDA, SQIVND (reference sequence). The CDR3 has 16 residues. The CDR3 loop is CASSIARGSGANVLTF. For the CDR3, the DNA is TGTGCCAGTAGTATAGCTCGAGGGTCTGGGGCCAACGTCCTGACTTTC.

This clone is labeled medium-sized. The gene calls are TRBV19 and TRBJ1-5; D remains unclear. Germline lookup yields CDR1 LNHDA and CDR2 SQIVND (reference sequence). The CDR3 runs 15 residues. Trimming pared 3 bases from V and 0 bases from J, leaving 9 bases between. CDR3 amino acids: CASSMWGGSNQPQHF. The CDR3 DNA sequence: TGTGCCAGTAGTATGTGGGGAGGTAGCAATCAGCCCCAGCATTTT.

In DNA form, the CDR3 reads TGCGCCAGCAGCCAAATTCCCCGGGGCAATGAGCAGTTCTTC. Translation gives CASSQIPRGNEQFF. The chain combines TRBV4-3 with TRBJ2-1; D may be TRBD2 (5 bases). Germline CDR1 LGHNA, CDR2 YSLEER. V lost 2 bases and J 6 bases, leaving 11 bases between the germline ends. There are 14 residues in the CDR3.

The CDR3 nucleotides read TGTGCCAGCAGCCAAGTGAGGACAGAGCAGTTCTTC. Protein product: CASSQVRTEQFF. V and J are TRBV4-2 and TRBJ2-1; tentative D call: TRBD1 (5 bases). V was cut by 1 base and J by 10 bases, with 8 bases left in between. Germline-derived CDR1 and CDR2 are LGHNA and YNFKEQ. This CDR3 is 12 amino acids long.

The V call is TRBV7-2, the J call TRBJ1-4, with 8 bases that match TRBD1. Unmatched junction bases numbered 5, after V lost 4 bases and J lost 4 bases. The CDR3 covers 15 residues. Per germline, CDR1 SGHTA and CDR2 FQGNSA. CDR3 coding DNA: TGTGCCAGCAGCTCGGACAGGGCGCTTAATGAAAAACTGTTTTTT. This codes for CASSSDRALNEKLFF.

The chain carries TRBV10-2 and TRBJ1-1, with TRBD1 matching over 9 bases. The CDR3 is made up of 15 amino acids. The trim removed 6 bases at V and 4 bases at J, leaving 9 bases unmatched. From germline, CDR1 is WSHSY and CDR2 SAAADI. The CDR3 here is CASRTKQGAGTEAFF. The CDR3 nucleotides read TGCGCCAGCAGAACCAAACAGGGGGCCGGCACTGAAGCTTTCTTT.

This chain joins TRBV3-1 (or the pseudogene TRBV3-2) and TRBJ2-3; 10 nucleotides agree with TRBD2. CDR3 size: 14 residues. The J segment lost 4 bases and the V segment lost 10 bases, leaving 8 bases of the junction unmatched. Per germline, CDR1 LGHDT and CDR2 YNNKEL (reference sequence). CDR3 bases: TGTGCCAACAATAGCGGGAGGACCTCAGATACGCAGTATTTT. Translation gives CANNSGRTSDTQYF.

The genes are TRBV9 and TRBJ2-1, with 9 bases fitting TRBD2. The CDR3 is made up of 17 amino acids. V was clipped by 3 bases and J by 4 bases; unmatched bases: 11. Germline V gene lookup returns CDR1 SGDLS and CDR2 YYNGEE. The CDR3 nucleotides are TGTGCCAGCAGCGCGGTCTCGCGGGGGGGTTCTTACAATGAGCAGTTCTTC. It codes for CASSAVSRGGSYNEQFF. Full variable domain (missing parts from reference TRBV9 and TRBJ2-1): DSGVTQTPKHLITATGQRVTLRCSPRSGDLSVYWYQQSLDQGLQFLIQYYNGEERAKGNILERFSAQQFPDLHSELNLSSLELGDSALYFCASSAVSRGGSYNEQFFGPGTRLTVL.